What follows are 32 T cell receptor beta chains derived from one specimen sequenced in a study of vaccination and CD4 T cells after COVID-19. The antigens of these receptors remain unknown. Treatment noted: roughly 10-day PBMC culture with coronavirus spike peptide pools or control peptides (ViraFEST assay). The study sequenced cultured CD4+ T cell DNA using the Oncomine TCR Beta short-read assay. A single record per CDR3 protein comes from TCRdb applying MiXCR to the PCR reads. The repertoire holds tens of thousands of distinct CDR3 sequences, 45% to 60% seen once, with 6% in the top ten. Sample: CD4+ T cells from blood, cultured in vitro. The receptors here all came from a human donor who had recovered from COVID-19.

The chain is built from TRBV5-1 and TRBJ2-5; D possibly matches TRBD1 or TRBD2 (5 bases each). Germline V CDR1 and CDR2: SGHRS, YFSETQ. The CDR3 has 15 residues. V gave up 0 bases and J gave up 0 bases, with 9 bases separating them. Here the CDR3 DNA reads TGCGCCAGCAGCTTGGCTTTGGGGGACCAAGAGACCCAGTACTTC. This gives the protein CASSLALGDQETQYF.

The V and J genes are TRBV6-1 and TRBJ1-1, with 9 bases matching TRBD1. V lost 6 bases, J lost 4 bases, and 3 bases stayed unmatched. The germline gives CDR1 MNHNS, CDR2 SASEGT. The CDR3 length is 13 residues. The CDR3 reads CASSATGGTEAFF. The CDR3 DNA reads as TGTGCCAGCAGCGCGACAGGGGGCACTGAAGCTTTCTTT.

This clonotype was seen only a few times. The rearrangement joins TRBV20-1 to TRBJ2-1; 7 bases align to TRBD2. This CDR3 is 14 amino acids long. V dropped 6 bases and J dropped 8; count of bases not matched to a gene: 13. CDR1 and CDR2 (germline): DFQATT, SNEGSKA (reference sequence). The CDR3 DNA is TGCAGTGCCCCCTCCGGGGGGAGTGCGGATGAGCAGTTCTTC. This encodes CSAPSGGSADEQFF.

The chain uses TRBV6-1 and TRBJ2-6; D is uncertain. Germline loops: CDR1 MNHNS, CDR2 SASEGT. The CDR3 spans 13 residues. V lost 10 bases to trimming and J lost 0 bases, with 7 bases between them. The CDR3 here is CATQSSGANVLTF. For the CDR3, the DNA is TGTGCCACCCAGAGCTCTGGGGCCAACGTCCTGACTTTC.

The chain links TRBV19 to TRBJ2-7, with TRBD2 as a possible D gene (6 bases). V gave up 7 bases and J gave up 6 bases, with 16 bases separating them. Germline CDR1 reads LNHDA; CDR2 reads SQIVND (reference sequence). This CDR3 is 13 amino acids long. CDR3 in DNA: TGTGCCAGTAAGGGCGGGGCTAGTGGCGAGCAGTACTTC. It codes for CASKGGASGEQYF.

The chain couples TRBV12-3 or TRBV12-4 to TRBJ2-1, with D unresolved. There are 13 residues in the CDR3. V was clipped by 3 bases and J by 6 bases, with 9 bases between them. CDR3 sequence (DNA): TGTGCCAGCAGTTTGCAGGTTCCCAATGAGCAGTTCTTC. Translating gives CASSLQVPNEQFF.

This clonotype was seen only a few times. J is TRBJ1-2 and V is TRBV7-8; D remains ambiguous. The V and J ends lost 6 bases and 2 bases respectively, with 10 bases between them. The V gene's germline CDR1 is SGHVS and CDR2 FQNEAQ. CDR3 size: 13 residues. The CDR3 is CASRVGPNYGYTF. In nucleotides, the CDR3 is TGTGCCAGCAGGGTCGGACCGAACTATGGCTACACCTTC.

There are a few counts of this clonotype. V is TRBV15 and J is TRBJ2-3; D ambiguous. The ends were cut back, 1 base at V and 2 bases at J, with 10 bases in the middle. This CDR3 spans 15 amino acids. Germline lookup yields CDR1 LNHNV and CDR2 YYDKDF (reference sequence). In DNA, the CDR3 is TGTGCCACCAGCAGAGGTCAGGTAACCACAGATACGCAGTATTTT. Its translation: CATSRGQVTTDTQYF. Full variable domain (missing parts from reference TRBV15 and TRBJ2-3): DAMVIQNPRYQVTQFGKPVTLSCSQTLNHNVMYWYQQKSSQAPKLLFHYYDKDFNNEADTPDNFQSRRPNTSFCFLDIRSPGLGDTAMYLCATSRGQVTTDTQYFGPGTRLTVL.

V usage is TRBV3-1 and J usage is TRBJ2-7; D remains unclear. There are 12 residues in the CDR3. The V gene's germline CDR1 is LGHDT and CDR2 YNNKEL (reference sequence). V shed 3 bases and J shed 6 bases, with 9 bases lying between them. In DNA, the CDR3 is TGTGCCAGCAGCCATATGGAAACCGAGCAGTACTTC. Translating gives CASSHMETEQYF.

This sequence joins TRBV4-3 and TRBJ2-6; 8 bases are shared with TRBD2. The CDR3 loop spans 17 amino acids. Per the germline V gene, CDR1 is LGHNA and CDR2 is YSLEER. V lost 1 base to trimming and J lost 2 bases; unmatched junction nucleotides: 4. This CDR3 is CASSQAPGGTGANVLTF. The CDR3 DNA is TGCGCCAGCAGCCAAGCCCCGGGGGGGACTGGGGCCAACGTCCTGACTTTC.

This clonotype was recorded once. The chain carries TRBV20-1 and TRBJ1-3, with D possibly matching TRBD1 (5 bases). Trimming removed 1 base at V and 1 base at J, with 8 bases between. This CDR3 has 14 residues. Looked up from germline, CDR1 is DFQATT and CDR2 is SNEGSKA (reference sequence). CDR3 sequence (DNA): TGCAGTGCTAGAGGAGGGGATTCTGGAAACACCATATATTTT. It yields the protein CSARGGDSGNTIYF.

The chain couples TRBV29-1 to TRBJ2-1; possible D gene TRBD2, 6 bases. Germline CDR1 reads SQVTM; CDR2 reads ANQGSEA. V lost 0 bases and J lost 3, with 15 bases in between. The CDR3 contains 16 residues. CDR3 bases: TGCAGCGTTGAAGAAAGCGGGCGCGGACGCTACAATGAGCAGTTCTTC. It translates to CSVEESGRGRYNEQFF.

The V call is TRBV12-3 or TRBV12-4, the J call TRBJ2-5; perhaps TRBD1 as D (6 bases). Deletions cut 6 bases from V and 2 bases from J, with 10 bases between. This CDR3 has 13 amino acids. CDR3 in amino acids: CASSHGQQETQYF. The CDR3 DNA sequence: TGTGCCAGCAGCCACGGACAGCAAGAGACCCAGTACTTC.

V usage is TRBV7-9 and J usage is TRBJ2-5; D gene ambiguous. Trimming cost V 3 bases and J 5 bases, with 13 bases left between them. This CDR3 comprises 14 residues. Per germline, CDR1 SEHNR and CDR2 FQNEAQ (reference sequence). CDR3 protein: CASSFGLGSETQYF. The CDR3, as DNA: TGTGCCAGCAGCTTCGGGCTAGGCTCTGAGACCCAGTACTTC.

The J gene is TRBJ2-3, the V gene TRBV24-1; D is ambiguous. Germline loops: CDR1 KGHDR, CDR2 SFDVKD. V dropped 10 bases and J dropped 2 bases, with 15 bases sitting between them. The CDR3 runs 14 residues. CDR3 loop: CATWSGELTDTQYF. CDR3 bases: TGTGCCACTTGGTCTGGCGAACTCACAGATACGCAGTATTTT.

The J gene is TRBJ2-5, the V gene TRBV12-3 or TRBV12-4, with 9 bases aligning to TRBD2. The CDR3 contains 15 residues. Trimming took 6 bases from V and 4 from J; bases not matched to a gene: 9. The CDR3: CASRPLSGSGETQYF. CDR3 in DNA: TGTGCCAGCAGACCCCTTAGCGGGAGTGGAGAGACCCAGTACTTC.

This chain links TRBV28 with TRBJ1-1; 9 bases are shared with TRBD1. Germline CDR1 is MDHEN and CDR2 is SYDVKM. The CDR3 contains 14 residues. The trim removed 3 bases at V and 4 bases at J, leaving 3 bases unmatched. DNA for the CDR3: TGTGCCAGCAGTTTTGGGACAGGGAGCACTGAAGCTTTCTTT. It codes for CASSFGTGSTEAFF.

The chain couples TRBV27 to TRBJ1-2; D gene unclear. Trimming took off 3 bases at V and 4 bases at J, with 15 bases between the two ends. CDR1 and CDR2 (germline): MNHEY, SMNVEV (reference sequence). The CDR3 totals 15 residues. CDR3 region: CASSFRVGGIYGYTF. The CDR3 bases are TGTGCCAGCAGTTTTAGGGTAGGAGGAATCTATGGCTACACCTTC.

This clonotype was counted between two and nine times. The V gene is TRBV7-2, the J gene TRBJ1-5, with D tentatively TRBD1 (6 bases). V lost 5 bases and J lost 3, with 17 bases in between. The CDR3 sequence is 16 residues long. The germline gives CDR1 SGHTA, CDR2 FQGNSA. The CDR3 protein is CASSALGGANNQPQHF. The CDR3 DNA is TGTGCCAGCAGCGCGTTGGGGGGGGCCAACAATCAGCCCCAGCATTTT.

This CDR3 is CASSLGSSTEAFF. The DNA of the CDR3 is TGTGCCAGCAGCTTAGGTTCATCGACTGAAGCTTTCTTT. V and J are TRBV11-2 and TRBJ1-1; the D is unclear. CDR3 length: 13 residues. The germline V and J ends were trimmed by 1 base and 5 bases, with 8 bases remaining between them. Germline V gives CDR1 SGHAT, CDR2 FQNNGV.

Notes on this clonotype: Because the CDR3's place on the DNA is in doubt, the DNA is left out and the CDR3 is given as listed by TCRdb. The chain uses TRBV7-3 and TRBJ1-6; the DNA was not used to check the table's D call, TRBD1. Looked up from germline, CDR1 is SGHTA and CDR2 is FQGTGA. The CDR3 region is 22 residues in length, termini included. The CDR3: CASSLGQGAYEQYFGPGSPLHF.

This chain joins TRBV18 and TRBJ1-2; unclear D gene. V lost 3 bases and J 7 bases, leaving 18 bases between the germline ends. The CDR3 is 15 amino acids. Germline V gives CDR1 KGHSH, CDR2 LQKENI. The CDR3 DNA reads TGTGCCAGCTCACCCGGAAGTTTGGGAGAAGGTGGCTACACCTTC. Amino acid sequence: CASSPGSLGEGGYTF.

V gene TRBV25-1 combines with J gene TRBJ2-5; D not certain. Germline loops: CDR1 MGHDK, CDR2 SYGVNS. This CDR3 has 12 amino acids. Trimming removed 7 bases at V and 5 bases at J, with 11 bases between. CDR3 nucleotide sequence: TGTGCCAGCAAATCTAGTGCGGAGACCCAGTACTTC. It is translated as CASKSSAETQYF.

The chain carries TRBV30 and TRBJ1-6, with D unresolved. The germline CDR1 and CDR2 sequences are GTSNPN and SVGIG (reference sequence). The CDR3 is made up of 14 amino acids. The V end was cut by 0 bases, the J end by 8 bases, with 11 bases between. CDR3 region: CAWSVPGRHSPLHF. The DNA for the CDR3 is TGTGCCTGGAGTGTACCTGGGAGGCATTCACCCCTCCACTTT.

This chain joins TRBV2 and TRBJ2-1, with 8 bases lining up with TRBD2. This CDR3 has 14 amino acids. Germline-derived CDR1 and CDR2 are SNHLY and FYNNEI. Germline trimming cut 7 bases from V and 3 bases from J; bases unmatched to any gene: 5. CDR3 sequence reads: CASKERGYYNEQFF. CDR3 sequence (DNA): TGTGCCAGCAAGGAGCGGGGGTACTACAATGAGCAGTTCTTC. The whole variable domain, remainder taken from reference TRBV2 and TRBJ2-1, is EPEVTQTPSHQVTQMGQEVILRCVPISNHLYFYWYRQILGQKVEFLVSFYNNEISEKSEIFDDQFSVERPDGSNFTLKIRSTKLEDSAMYFCASKERGYYNEQFFGPGTRLTVL.

The chain recombines TRBV18 with TRBJ2-7; D might be TRBD2 (6 bases). Germline CDR1 and CDR2: KGHSH and LQKENI. The CDR3 runs 14 residues. With 3 bases removed from V and 0 bases from J, the gap between germline ends came to 9 bases. CDR3 region: CASSPGLVSYEQYF. CDR3 in DNA: TGTGCCAGCTCACCGGGACTTGTCTCCTACGAGCAGTACTTC.

CDR3 in DNA: TGTGCCAGCAGCCAATCGATGAGGGTGGCGGGTCAAGAGACCCAGTACTTC. Translating it yields CASSQSMRVAGQETQYF. The chain couples TRBV3-1 to TRBJ2-5, with D tentatively TRBD2 (5 bases). CDR3 size: 17 residues. V was cut by 2 bases and J by 2 bases, with 18 bases left in between. Germline V CDR1 and CDR2: LGHDT, YNNKEL (reference sequence).

V is TRBV27 and J is TRBJ1-6; 9 bases match TRBD1. The CDR3 extends over 17 amino acids. Germline V gene data show CDR1 as MNHEY and CDR2 as SMNVEV (reference sequence). Trimming at V came to 3 bases and at J to 5 bases, leaving 8 bases not matched to a gene. In DNA form, the CDR3 reads TGTGCCAGCAGTTTCTTGTACAGGGGGCCAAATAATTCACCCCTCCACTTT. Translating gives CASSFLYRGPNNSPLHF.

This clonotype came up a few times. The genes are TRBV24-1 and TRBJ2-5; D is undetermined. This CDR3 is built from 16 residues. Trimming took 4 bases from V and 3 from J, leaving 17 bases between them. Germline CDR1 and CDR2: KGHDR and SFDVKD. CDR3 bases: TGTGCCACCAGTGACCCCCACCGGACGTATGAAGAGACCCAGTACTTC. It specifies CATSDPHRTYEETQYF.

The rearrangement links TRBV5-4 to TRBJ1-2; the D gene is possibly TRBD1 (5 bases). V was shortened by 4 bases and J by 2 bases, with 12 bases between the two germline ends. The CDR3 runs to 14 residues. Germline lookup yields CDR1 SGHNT and CDR2 YYREEE (reference sequence). The CDR3 coding sequence is TGTGCCAGCAGCGTTCAGGGTGCCAACTATGGCTACACCTTC. Its protein is CASSVQGANYGYTF. Variable domain in full (rest from reference TRBV5-4 and TRBJ1-2): ETGVTQSPTHLIKTRGQQVTLRCSSQSGHNTVSWYQQALGQGPQFIFQYYREEENGRGNFPPRFSGLQFPNYSSELNVNALELDDSALYLCASSVQGANYGYTFGSGTRLTVV.

The rearrangement uses TRBV7-3 and TRBJ1-1; D is uncertain. Germline V gene data show CDR1 as SGHTA and CDR2 as FQGTGA. The CDR3 has 13 residues. Trimming removed 5 bases at V and 3 bases at J, with 10 bases between. The CDR3 loop reads CASSLIQDTEAFF. The CDR3 nucleotides are TGTGCCAGCAGCCTGATCCAGGACACTGAAGCTTTCTTT.

The chain links TRBV20-1 to TRBJ2-1; possibly TRBD2 for D (6 bases). The CDR3 sequence is 15 residues long. Trimming removed 6 bases at V and 4 bases at J, with 19 bases between. From germline, CDR1 is DFQATT and CDR2 SNEGSKA (reference sequence). CDR3 residues: CSAPRASAKYNEQFF. CDR3 coding DNA: TGCAGTGCCCCCCGGGCTAGCGCAAAGTACAATGAGCAGTTCTTC.